This T cell receptor (beta chain) was documented in a study of blood T cell repertoires in COVID-19. Profiling relied on immunoSEQ multiplex PCR, and the TCRdb table lists in-frame clones only, not all of them. The data show about 200,000 clones, more than 70% seen once. CDR3 length: 14 residues. The V gene lost 10 bases and the J gene lost 0 bases, with 15 bases spanning the gap. The V gene's germline CDR1 is MNHEY and CDR2 SMNVEV (reference sequence). The chain links TRBV27 to TRBJ1-1; a possible D gene is TRBD1 (5 bases). Sequencing was performed on peripheral blood. This clonotype originated in a middle-aged man with active or convalescent COVID-19. The CDR3 coding sequence is TGTGCCACCAAATCGGGGGGAATGAACACTGAAGCTTTCTTT. This encodes CATKSGGMNTEAFF.